These 13 T cell receptor beta chains were all obtained from the same sample, sequenced in a study of neurological immune-mediated disorders. MiXCR, applied by TCRdb to the 5' RACE reads, yields one record per CDR3 protein. The data hold 25,000 to 35,000 distinct CDR3 sequences, with 10% to 15% observed a single time. This sample's time point: technical triplicate 2. Material: CD4+ T cells from blood. Source of these receptors: a female donor with HTLV-1-associated myelopathy (HAM/TSP).

This clonotype was seen repeatedly, ten times or more. The chain has TRBV2 and TRBJ1-4; D is undetermined. V dropped 4 bases and J dropped 4 bases, with 7 bases sitting between them. Germline V gives CDR1 SNHLY, CDR2 FYNNEI. This CDR3 contains 13 residues. CDR3 sequence: CASSVGVNEKLFF. The CDR3 DNA follows: TGTGCCAGCAGTGTGGGAGTTAATGAAAAACTGTTTTTT.

The sample holds many counts of this clonotype. The chain joins TRBV10-3 to TRBJ2-1, with 13 bases matching TRBD2. The CDR3 contains 16 residues. Germline V CDR1 and CDR2: ENHRY, SYGVKD. The trim removed 0 bases at V and 4 bases at J, leaving 0 bases unmatched. The CDR3 region is CAISESLAGGYNEQFF. The DNA of the CDR3 is TGTGCCATCAGTGAGTCACTAGCGGGGGGGTACAATGAGCAGTTCTTC.

This clonotype was counted ten times or more. The chain employs TRBV20-1 and TRBJ2-5, with D tentatively TRBD1 (6 bases). The CDR3 sequence is 12 residues long. Trimming took 2 bases from V and 5 from J, leaving 9 bases between them. Germline loops: CDR1 DFQATT, CDR2 SNEGSKA (reference sequence). This CDR3 reads CSARSRGETQYF. In DNA form, the CDR3 reads TGCAGTGCTAGAAGTAGGGGGGAGACCCAGTACTTC.

This clonotype has a count of ten or more. The gene calls are TRBV7-4 and TRBJ2-7; either TRBD1 or TRBD2 may supply D (6 bases each). Trimming took 8 bases from V and 7 from J, leaving 27 bases between them. This CDR3 has 16 residues. The germline V gene has CDR1 SGHVT and CDR2 SQSDAQ. The CDR3 coding sequence is TGTGCCAGCCCTTTCTGCGGGGACACCGCTCGTGAGGAGCAGTACTTC. Its translation is CASPFCGDTAREEQYF. Complete variable domain (other parts from reference TRBV7-4 and TRBJ2-7): GAGVSQSPRYKVAKRGRDVALRCDSISGHVTLYWYRQTLGQGSEVLTYSQSDAQRDKSGRPSGRFSAERPERSVSTLKIQRTEQGDSAVYLCASPFCGDTAREEQYFGPGTRLTVT.

This clonotype occurred many times. V is TRBV20-1 and J is TRBJ1-6; TRBD1 might be the D (6 bases). CDR3 size: 12 residues. Per germline, CDR1 DFQATT and CDR2 SNEGSKA (reference sequence). The V end was cut by 1 base, the J end by 13 bases, with 11 bases between. The DNA for the CDR3 is TGCAGTGCTAGAGGGGGGGCCGCTCCCCTCCACTTT. Protein product: CSARGGAAPLHF.

This clonotype occurred many times. The DNA of the CDR3 is TGCGCCAGCGCCAGGACGAACACCGGGGAGCTGTTTTTT. Its translation is CASARTNTGELFF. The chain carries TRBV5-1 and TRBJ2-2; D call uncertain. The CDR3 covers 13 residues. Germline CDR1 is SGHRS and CDR2 is YFSETQ. V was trimmed by 7 bases and J by 0 bases, leaving 7 bases between them.

This clonotype is labeled medium-sized. The gene calls are TRBV5-1 and TRBJ2-5; TRBD2 might be the D (6 bases). The CDR3 is made up of 16 amino acids. Germline lookup yields CDR1 SGHRS and CDR2 YFSETQ. Trimming shortened V by 0 bases and J by 7 bases, and 19 bases separated the two germline ends. DNA for the CDR3: TGCGCCAGCAGCTTGGCCGGAGGAGGGGAAGCGGGGACCCAGTACTTC. Protein product: CASSLAGGGEAGTQYF.

This clonotype was detected ten times or more. This chain uses TRBV18 with TRBJ2-3; D might be TRBD2 (5 bases). The CDR3 has 13 amino acids. Germline V CDR1 and CDR2: KGHSH, LQKENI. Trimming took off 5 bases at V and 3 bases at J, with 9 bases between the two ends. CDR3 residues: CASSTGKTDTQYF. The DNA for the CDR3 is TGTGCCAGCTCAACGGGGAAGACAGATACGCAGTATTTT.

By proportion, this clonotype is medium-sized. As DNA, the CDR3 is TGTGCCAATTCAGTCCGGGACACAGATACGCAGTATTTT. Translated: CANSVRDTDTQYF. V usage is TRBV6-4 and J usage is TRBJ2-3, with D perhaps TRBD2 (5 bases). The V gene lost 10 bases and the J gene lost 2 bases, with 13 bases spanning the gap. The CDR3 consists of 13 residues. Germline loops: CDR1 MRHNA, CDR2 SNTAGT.

This clonotype was picked up many times. The CDR3 DNA reads as TGCGCCAGCAGTGAGCGCGGGAGGTGGCCCACAATAGGGGATGGTGAGCAGTTCTTC. Encoded protein: CASSERGRWPTIGDGEQFF. The rearrangement joins TRBV10-2 to TRBJ2-1, with 8 positions matching TRBD2. There are 19 residues in the CDR3. V was clipped by 2 bases and J by 9 bases; unmatched bases: 21. The germline V gene encodes CDR1 WSHSY and CDR2 SAAADI.

This clonotype appeared many times. CDR3 residues: CASSGGFQYQETQYF. In DNA, the CDR3 is TGCGCCAGCAGCGGTGGTTTTCAGTACCAAGAGACCCAGTACTTC. This chain links TRBV5-1 with TRBJ2-5; unclear D gene. The CDR3 loop spans 15 amino acids. Germline CDR1 SGHRS, CDR2 YFSETQ. The V end lost 4 bases, the J end lost 0 bases, and 13 bases lay between the germline ends.

Many counts were recorded for this clonotype. The chain has TRBV6-5 and TRBJ1-6, with 7 nucleotides matching TRBD1. Germline assignment: CDR1 MNHEY and CDR2 SVGAGI. V shed 3 bases and J 8 bases; nucleotides not matched to a gene: 7. The CDR3 covers 15 residues. The CDR3 sequence: CASSYLGRGDSPLHF. The CDR3, as DNA: TGTGCCAGCAGTTATCTTGGCAGGGGGGATTCACCCCTCCACTTT.

This clonotype was detected only a few times. The CDR3 reads CASSPGSGGTEAFF. CDR3 coding DNA: TGCGCCAGCAGCCCGGGCTCAGGGGGCACTGAAGCTTTCTTT. V and J are TRBV5-1 and TRBJ1-1; 7 bases match TRBD1. This CDR3 has 14 residues. V gave up 4 bases and J gave up 4 bases; unmatched junction bases: 7. CDR1 is SGHRS, CDR2 YFSETQ, per germline.